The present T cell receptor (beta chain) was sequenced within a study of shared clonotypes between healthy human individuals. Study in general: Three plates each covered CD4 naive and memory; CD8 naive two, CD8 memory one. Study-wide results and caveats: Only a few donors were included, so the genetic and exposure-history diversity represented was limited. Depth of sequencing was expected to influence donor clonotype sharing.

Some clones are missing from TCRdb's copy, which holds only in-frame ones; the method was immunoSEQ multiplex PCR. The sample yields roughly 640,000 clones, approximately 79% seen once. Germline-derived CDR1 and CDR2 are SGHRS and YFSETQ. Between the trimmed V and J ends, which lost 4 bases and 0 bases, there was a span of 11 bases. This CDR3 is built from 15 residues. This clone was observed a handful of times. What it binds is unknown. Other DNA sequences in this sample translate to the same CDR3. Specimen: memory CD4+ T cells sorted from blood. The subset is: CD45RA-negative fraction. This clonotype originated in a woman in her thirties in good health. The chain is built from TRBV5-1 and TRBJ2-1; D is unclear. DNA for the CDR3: TGCGCCAGCAGCCCGGACCGGAGCTCCTACAATGAGCAGTTCTTC. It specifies CASSPDRSSYNEQFF.